The 25 T cell receptor beta chains in this list originate from one sample, sequenced in a study of blood T cell repertoires in COVID-19. The table came from immunoSEQ multiplex PCR; TCRdb's copy has only in-frame clones and leaves some out. The sample has around 620,000 clones; 85% to 90% are singletons. The sequenced sample consisted of peripheral blood. Receptors were obtained from a woman aged 18 to 35 with acute or convalescent COVID-19.

As DNA, the CDR3 is TGTGCCAGCAGGGAACCGGGACAGGGAAACGAGCAGTACTTC. This sequence encodes CASREPGQGNEQYF. The genes are TRBV5-4 and TRBJ2-7; the match to TRBD1 covers 9 bases. CDR1 is SGHNT, CDR2 YYREEE, per germline (reference sequence). V lost 5 bases, J lost 5 bases, and 8 bases stayed unmatched. The CDR3 sequence is 14 residues long.

The CDR3 sequence: CASRGLAGGPAEQYF. The CDR3, as DNA: TGTGCCAGCAGGGGACTAGCGGGGGGGCCTGCCGAGCAGTACTTC. The chain uses TRBV2 and TRBJ2-7; 16 nucleotides line up with TRBD2. Germline loops: CDR1 SNHLY, CDR2 FYNNEI. The CDR3 is 15 residues long. V was pared by 6 bases and J by 6 bases, with 5 bases of the junction left unmatched.

There are a few counts of this clone. V gene TRBV10-3 combines with J gene TRBJ1-4, with 9 bases that match TRBD1. The germline V gene encodes CDR1 ENHRY and CDR2 SYGVKD. With 7 bases clipped from V and 16 bases from J, the junction kept 4 bases outside the gene matches. CDR3 length equals 10 residues. The CDR3 is CAIIGQGPFF. The CDR3 region has the DNA TGTGCCATCATCGGACAGGGGCCGTTTTTT.

V usage is TRBV5-6 and J usage is TRBJ1-4, with 12 bases lining up with TRBD1. Germline assignment: CDR1 SGHDT and CDR2 YYEEEE. The junction had 11 bases not matched to a gene; V was cut back by 4 bases and J by 7 bases. The CDR3 is made up of 17 amino acids. CDR3 in amino acids: CASSQLMGQGAFEKLFF. The CDR3 DNA reads as TGTGCCAGCAGCCAATTAATGGGACAGGGGGCGTTTGAAAAACTGTTTTTT. The variable domain in full, completed from reference TRBV5-6 and TRBJ1-4, reads DAGVTQSPTHLIKTRGQQVTLRCSPKSGHDTVSWYQQALGQGPQFIFQYYEEEERQRGNFPDRFSGHQFPNYSSELNVNALLLGDSALYLCASSQLMGQGAFEKLFFGSGTQLSVL.

This sequence joins TRBV30 and TRBJ1-2; D possibly corresponds to TRBD1 (6 bases). V was clipped by 0 bases and J by 3 bases, with 14 bases between them. The CDR3 covers 15 residues. Germline CDR1 reads GTSNPN; CDR2 reads SVGIG (reference sequence). The CDR3 sequence: CAWSVQGGGYYGYTF. CDR3 nucleotides: TGTGCCTGGAGTGTACAGGGAGGGGGGTACTATGGCTACACCTTC.

This clone has a single count. The rearrangement joins TRBV2 to TRBJ2-1, with D possibly matching TRBD2 (7 bases). V dropped 7 bases and J dropped 11 bases, with 15 bases sitting between them. The germline gives CDR1 SNHLY, CDR2 FYNNEI. The CDR3 sequence is 12 residues long. The CDR3: CASKLYGGQQFF. Written as DNA, the CDR3 is TGTGCCAGCAAACTGTACGGGGGGCAGCAGTTCTTC.

The gene calls are TRBV28 and TRBJ1-2; D is ambiguous. Germline lookup yields CDR1 MDHEN and CDR2 SYDVKM. V gave up 4 bases and J gave up 0 bases, with 15 bases separating them. The CDR3 has 16 residues. The CDR3 nucleotides read TGTGCCAGCAGTTCGATCAGAGGCAGAGCTAACTATGGCTACACCTTC. It is translated as CASSSIRGRANYGYTF.

This clone was observed a single time. V usage is TRBV19 and J usage is TRBJ2-5; 7 positions match TRBD2. The CDR3 loop spans 14 amino acids. Germline loops: CDR1 LNHDA, CDR2 SQIVND (reference sequence). Germline trimming cut 1 base from V and 5 bases from J; bases unmatched to any gene: 4. Written as DNA, the CDR3 is TGTGCCAGTAGTATAGCGGGGGGAAGGGAGACCCAGTACTTC. Protein product: CASSIAGGRETQYF.

The chain joins TRBV10-1 to TRBJ2-2, with 8 bases identical to TRBD2. The CDR3 totals 17 residues. Germline assignment: CDR1 WNHNN and CDR2 SYGVQD (reference sequence). Trimming removed 4 bases from V and 7 bases from J; junction bases left unmatched: 14. The CDR3 DNA follows: TGCGCCAGCAGTGCGGCGGGGGGCCAAAAAGAGGACGGGGAGCTGTTTTTT. It codes for CASSAAGGQKEDGELFF.

This clone was detected once. V usage is TRBV30 and J usage is TRBJ1-1; D may be TRBD1 (5 bases). Between the trimmed V and J ends, which lost 1 base and 6 bases, there was a span of 9 bases. CDR3 length equals 12 residues. Per germline, CDR1 GTSNPN and CDR2 SVGIG (reference sequence). In nucleotides, the CDR3 is TGTGCCTGGAGTGCTCGGGGGGCTGAAGCTTTCTTT. It translates to CAWSARGAEAFF.

This clone came up once. The genes are TRBV11-2 and TRBJ2-1; D uncertain. The germline V gene has CDR1 SGHAT and CDR2 FQNNGV. Between the trimmed V and J ends, which lost 0 bases and 5 bases, there was a span of 8 bases. The CDR3 has 14 amino acids. CDR3 in amino acids: CASSLDGTNNEQFF. The CDR3 nucleotides read TGTGCCAGCAGCTTAGACGGTACTAACAATGAGCAGTTCTTC.

The V and J genes are TRBV18 and TRBJ2-1; D possibly corresponds to TRBD2 (5 bases). Trimming stripped 0 bases from V and 4 bases from J, with 13 bases between. This CDR3 region has 16 residues. The V gene's germline CDR1 is KGHSH and CDR2 LQKENI. The DNA of the CDR3 is TGTGCCAGCTCACCACCGAGGGTCCTTCTTTACAATGAGCAGTTCTTC. As protein: CASSPPRVLLYNEQFF.

This rearrangement joins TRBV5-4 to TRBJ2-1; D is possibly TRBD2 (6 bases). From germline, CDR1 is SGHNT and CDR2 YYREEE (reference sequence). V lost 5 bases, J lost 3 bases, and 12 bases lay in between. The CDR3 is 14 residues long. As DNA, the CDR3 is TGTGCCAGCAGTCCGCGGGGAAACTACAATGAGCAGTTCTTC. Translation: CASSPRGNYNEQFF.

V is TRBV2 and J is TRBJ2-3, with TRBD2 matching 10 bases. V dropped 7 bases and J dropped 7; count of bases not matched to a gene: 5. The CDR3 totals 13 residues. Looked up from germline, CDR1 is SNHLY and CDR2 is FYNNEI. CDR3 amino acids: CASTPSGGYTQYF. Written as DNA, the CDR3 is TGTGCCAGCACTCCTAGCGGGGGTTATACGCAGTATTTT. The complete variable domain, with remaining parts taken from reference TRBV2 and TRBJ2-3, reads EPEVTQTPSHQVTQMGQEVILRCVPISNHLYFYWYRQILGQKVEFLVSFYNNEISEKSEIFDDQFSVERPDGSNFTLKIRSTKLEDSAMYFCASTPSGGYTQYFGPGTRLTVL.

This chain joins TRBV5-1 and TRBJ1-4; the D gene is possibly TRBD1 (5 bases). Germline-derived CDR1 and CDR2 are SGHRS and YFSETQ. This CDR3 is built from 15 residues. V lost 0 bases, J lost 6 bases, and 12 bases lay in between. CDR3 sequence reads: CASSLGRGTDEKLFF. In nucleotides, the CDR3 is TGCGCCAGCAGCTTGGGGAGGGGTACTGATGAAAAACTGTTTTTT.

The chain couples TRBV19 to TRBJ1-1; no clear D gene. This CDR3 region has 12 residues. Germline lookup yields CDR1 LNHDA and CDR2 SQIVND (reference sequence). The V end was cut by 6 bases, the J end by 6 bases, with 11 bases between. This CDR3 reads CASSPVGAEAFF. CDR3 DNA sequence: TGTGCCAGTAGCCCAGTCGGGGCTGAAGCTTTCTTT. The full variable domain, in which reference TRBV19 and TRBJ1-1 provide the parts outside the CDR3, is DGGITQSPKYLFRKEGQNVTLSCEQNLNHDAMYWYRQDPGQGLRLIYYSQIVNDFQKGDIAEGYSVSREKKESFPLTVTSAQKNPTAFYLCASSPVGAEAFFGQGTRLTVV.

The V call is TRBV7-9, the J call TRBJ1-5; D unresolved. CDR1 is SEHNR and CDR2 is FQNEAQ in the germline V gene (reference sequence). This CDR3 is 15 amino acids long. Trimming took off 0 bases at V and 7 bases at J, with 13 bases between the two ends. CDR3 sequence: CASSLAGPTGQPQHF. CDR3 sequence (DNA): TGTGCCAGCAGCTTAGCCGGACCCACGGGGCAGCCCCAGCATTTT.

The table lists this clone with a count of one. The chain links TRBV6-5 to TRBJ1-6; D remains unclear. The germline gives CDR1 MNHEY, CDR2 SVGAGI. Trimming took 8 bases from V and 8 from J, leaving 16 bases between them. The CDR3 runs 14 residues. The chain's CDR3 is CASAPVGGDSPLHF. The CDR3, as DNA: TGTGCCAGCGCACCGGTCGGCGGGGATTCACCCCTCCACTTT.

This rearrangement joins TRBV7-2 to TRBJ2-2, with a possible D match to TRBD1 (5 bases). Germline V lookup: CDR1 SGHTA, CDR2 FQGNSA. Deletions cut 4 bases from V and 7 bases from J, with 13 bases between. This CDR3 spans 14 amino acids. The CDR3 bases are TGTGCCAGCAGCTCAGGGCTGTTGATCGGGGAGCTGTTTTTT. Protein sequence: CASSSGLLIGELFF.

The rearrangement links TRBV5-1 to TRBJ1-1; 10 bases are shared with TRBD1. Germline CDR1 SGHRS, CDR2 YFSETQ. V shed 3 bases and J 5 bases; nucleotides not matched to a gene: 4. The CDR3 loop spans 14 amino acids. CDR3 sequence (DNA): TGCGCCAGCAGCTCTGACAGGGGGCGGACTGAAGCTTTCTTT. This sequence encodes CASSSDRGRTEAFF.

The J gene is TRBJ2-7, the V gene TRBV10-3; 7 bases agree with TRBD1. Germline V gene data show CDR1 as ENHRY and CDR2 as SYGVKD. After removal of 5 bases from V and 3 bases from J, the junction contained 10 bases not matched to a gene. CDR3 length: 15 amino acids. CDR3 in amino acids: CAISFTGTASYEQYF. Here the CDR3 DNA reads TGTGCCATCAGTTTTACCGGGACAGCCAGCTACGAGCAGTACTTC.

CDR3 region: CAWNGVGDEKLFF. The CDR3 coding sequence is TGTGCCTGGAATGGGGTCGGGGATGAAAAACTGTTTTTT. This chain links TRBV30 with TRBJ1-4, with D unresolved. The V gene's germline CDR1 is GTSNPN and CDR2 SVGIG (reference sequence). Trimming removed 4 bases from V and 6 bases from J, with 12 bases in between. CDR3 length: 13 residues. The variable domain in full, with the rest retrieved from reference TRBV30 and TRBJ1-4, is SQTIHQWPATLVQPVGSPLSLECTVEGTSNPNLYWYRQAAGRGLQLLFYSVGIGQISSEVPQNLSASRPQDRQFILSSKKLLLSDSGFYLCAWNGVGDEKLFFGSGTQLSVL.

The chain recombines TRBV2 with TRBJ2-3; 10 bases fit TRBD2. Losses at the gene ends were 8 bases for V and 4 bases for J; bases not matched to a gene: 15. Per germline, CDR1 SNHLY and CDR2 FYNNEI. The CDR3 is made up of 17 amino acids. The CDR3 region has the DNA TGTGCCAGCTCCCTCGACCTAGCGGGGGCGGGGGCAGATACGCAGTATTTT. This encodes CASSLDLAGAGADTQYF.

The table lists this clone with a few counts. CDR3 loop: CASSLTGLESGGNTIYF. The CDR3 DNA follows: TGCGCCAGCAGCTTGACAGGGTTAGAGTCCGGTGGAAACACCATATATTTT. The rearrangement uses TRBV5-1 and TRBJ1-3; TRBD1 might be the D (6 bases). This CDR3 is 17 amino acids long. The germline CDR1 and CDR2 sequences are SGHRS and YFSETQ. Trimming stripped 1 base from V and 3 bases from J, with 17 bases between. The entire variable domain, with the rest obtained from reference TRBV5-1 and TRBJ1-3, is as follows: KAGVTQTPRYLIKTRGQQVTLSCSPISGHRSVSWYQQTPGQGLQFLFEYFSETQRNKGNFPGRFSGRQFSNSRSEMNVSTLELGDSALYLCASSLTGLESGGNTIYFGEGSWLTVV.

This chain joins TRBV12-5 and TRBJ1-2; D is uncertain. Per the germline V gene, CDR1 is LGHNT and CDR2 is FRNRAP. Trimming removed 3 bases from V and 0 bases from J, with 8 bases in between. This CDR3 is built from 14 residues. The CDR3 region is CASGLTVSNYGYTF. CDR3 nucleotide sequence: TGTGCTAGTGGTTTAACGGTTTCTAACTATGGCTACACCTTC.